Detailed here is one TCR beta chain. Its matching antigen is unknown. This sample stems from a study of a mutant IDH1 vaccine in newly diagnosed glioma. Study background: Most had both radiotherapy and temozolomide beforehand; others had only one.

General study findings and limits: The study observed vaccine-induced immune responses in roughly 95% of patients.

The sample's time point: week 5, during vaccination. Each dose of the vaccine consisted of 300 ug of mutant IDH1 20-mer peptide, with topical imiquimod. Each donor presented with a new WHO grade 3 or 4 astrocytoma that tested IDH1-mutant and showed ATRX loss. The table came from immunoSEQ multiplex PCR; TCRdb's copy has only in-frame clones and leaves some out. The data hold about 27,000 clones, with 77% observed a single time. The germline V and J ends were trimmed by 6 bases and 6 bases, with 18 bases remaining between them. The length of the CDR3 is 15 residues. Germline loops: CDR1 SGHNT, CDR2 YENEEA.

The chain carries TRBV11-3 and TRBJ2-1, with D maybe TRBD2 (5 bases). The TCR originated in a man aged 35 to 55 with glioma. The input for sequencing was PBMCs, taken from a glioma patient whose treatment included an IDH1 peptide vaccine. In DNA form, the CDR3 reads TGTGCCAGCAGTTCACTAGTAGTCAAGTTCAATGAGCAGTTCTTC. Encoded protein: CASSSLVVKFNEQFF.